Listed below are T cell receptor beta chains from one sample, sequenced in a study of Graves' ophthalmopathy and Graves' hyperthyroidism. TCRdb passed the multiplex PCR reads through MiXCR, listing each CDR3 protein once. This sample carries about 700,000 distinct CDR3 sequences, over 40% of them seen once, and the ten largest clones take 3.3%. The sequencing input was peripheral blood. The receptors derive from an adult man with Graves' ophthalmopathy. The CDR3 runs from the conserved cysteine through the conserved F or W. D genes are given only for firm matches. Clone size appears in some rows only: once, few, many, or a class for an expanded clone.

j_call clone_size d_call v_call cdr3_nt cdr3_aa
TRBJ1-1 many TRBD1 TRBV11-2 TGTGCCAGCAGCCCCCGACAGGGGACGGGCACTGAAGCTTTCTTT CASSPRQGTGTEAFF
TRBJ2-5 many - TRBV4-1 TGCGCCAGCAGCCAAGTAGTGACCGGACCTGACGAGACCCAGTACTTC CASSQVVTGPDETQYF
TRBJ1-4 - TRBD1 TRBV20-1 TGCAGTGCAAGGCGGACAGGGGAAAAACTGTTTTTT CSARRTGEKLFF
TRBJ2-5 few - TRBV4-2 TGTGCCAGCAGCCAAGACCGCCTAAGCGGCGCAGAGACCCAGTACTTC CASSQDRLSGAETQYF
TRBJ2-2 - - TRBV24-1 TGTGCCACCAGTGATAAAACCGGGGAGCTGTTTTTT CATSDKTGELFF
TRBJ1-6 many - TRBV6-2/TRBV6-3 TGTGCCAGCAGTTCGAACAGGGAGGTTTCACCCCTCCACTTT CASSSNREVSPLHF
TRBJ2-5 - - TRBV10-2 TGCGCCATCGGCAGGGGGGGCTTGGTGACCCAGTACTTC CAIGRGGLVTQYF
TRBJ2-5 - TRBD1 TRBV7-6 TGTGCCAGCAGCCGACCCACAGGGGGTGAGACCCAGTACTTC CASSRPTGGETQYF
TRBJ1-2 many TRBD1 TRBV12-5 TGTGCTAGTGGTCCAACCAGACAGGGCGACTATGGCTACACCTTC CASGPTRQGDYGYTF
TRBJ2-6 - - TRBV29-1 TGCAGCGTTGTGGTAAACGAAAAGAGCTCTGGGGCCAACGTCCTGACTTTC CSVVVNEKSSGANVLTF
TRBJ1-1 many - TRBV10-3 TGTGCCATCACCCGGACATTGAACACTGAAGCTTTCTTT CAITRTLNTEAFF
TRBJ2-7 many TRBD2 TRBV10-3 TGTGCCATCAAGGGACTAGCGGGTCTTCGGAAGCAGTACTTC CAIKGLAGLRKQYF
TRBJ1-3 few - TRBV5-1 TGCGCCAGCAGTCCAGGGCGAAGGCTGTACTCTGGAAACACCATATATTTT CASSPGRRLYSGNTIYF
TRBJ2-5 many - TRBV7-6 TGTGCCAGCAGCTTAGCATCGGCAGGGGTATGGGAGACCCAGTACTTC CASSLASAGVWETQYF
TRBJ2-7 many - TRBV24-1 TGTGCCACCAGTGATCCGCCCAGGGACGAGCAGTACTTC CATSDPPRDEQYF
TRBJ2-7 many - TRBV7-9 TGTGCCAGCAGCCTCGCCGGGACGTTAAGTTACGAGCAGTACTTC CASSLAGTLSYEQYF
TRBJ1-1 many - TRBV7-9 TGTGCCAGCAGTCGTAGACAGGCATCAAACACTGAAGCTTTCTTT CASSRRQASNTEAFF
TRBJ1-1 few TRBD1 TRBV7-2 TGTGCCAGCAGCCAGGTATTACAGGGGGGTACTGAAGCTTTCTTT CASSQVLQGGTEAFF
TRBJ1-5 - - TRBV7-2 TGTGCCAGCAGCTTGTCCGGGCAAAAGACCCAGCATTTT CASSLSGQKTQHF
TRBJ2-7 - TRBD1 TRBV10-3 TGTGCCATCAGTGAGGGGACAGAGGATCCTAAGAAGAGGGAGCAGTACTTC CAISEGTEDPKKREQYF
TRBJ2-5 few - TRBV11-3 TGTGCCAGCAGCTTAGGGACAGCCCATGAAACCCAGTACTTC CASSLGTAHETQYF
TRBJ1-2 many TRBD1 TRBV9 TGTGCCAGCAGCGAGGGGGGACAGACTAACTATGGCTACACCTTC CASSEGGQTNYGYTF
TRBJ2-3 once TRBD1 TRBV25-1 TGTGCCAGCACCGCCCCCGGGACAGGAAGCACAGATACGCAGTATTTT CASTAPGTGSTDTQYF
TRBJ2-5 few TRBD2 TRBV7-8 TGTGCCAGCAGCTTGGTTCCGGGACTAGCGGGAGGACCAGATCCAGGGGAGACCCAGTACTTC CASSLVPGLAGGPDPGETQYF
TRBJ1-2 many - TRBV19 TGTGCCAGTACTCAGGAATCCCGGACGGCTTATGGCTACACCTTC CASTQESRTAYGYTF
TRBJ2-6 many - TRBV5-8 TGTGCCAGCAGCAACCCCGCGGTAACACCCTTCTCTGGGGCCAACGTCCTGACTTTC CASSNPAVTPFSGANVLTF
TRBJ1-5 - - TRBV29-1 TGCAGCGTTATCCCTCCTCCGAGTGGGACCCAGCATTTT CSVIPPPSGTQHF
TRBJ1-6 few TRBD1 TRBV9 TGTGCCAGCTCACCGACAGGGGTGGAATCACCCCTCCACTTT CASSPTGVESPLHF
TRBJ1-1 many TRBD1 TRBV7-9 TGTGCCAGCAGCTCAAATGACAGGGTCAAGTGGGGCACTGAAGCTTTCTTT CASSSNDRVKWGTEAFF
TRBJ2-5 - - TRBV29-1 TGCAGCGTTTGGGGGGGGCGCCAAGAGACCCAGTACTTC CSVWGGRQETQYF
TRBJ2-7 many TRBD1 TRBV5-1 TGCGCCAGCTCCGACAGGGGCGGATCCGAGCAGTACTTC CASSDRGGSEQYF
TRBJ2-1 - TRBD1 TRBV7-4 TGTGCCAGCAGCCACATAGGGACAGGGTTCGGTAGTGAGCAGTTCTTC CASSHIGTGFGSEQFF
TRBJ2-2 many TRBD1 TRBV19 TGTGCCAGCCGTCCGGGACAGTGGAACACCGGGGAGCTGTTTTTT CASRPGQWNTGELFF
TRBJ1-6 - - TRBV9 TGTGCCAGCAGCCCAGGGGACGGGAATTCACCCCTCCACTTT CASSPGDGNSPLHF
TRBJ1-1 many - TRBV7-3 TGTGCCAGCAGCTTAACGGCGCAGGGGTTCGGCACTGAAGCTTTCTTT CASSLTAQGFGTEAFF
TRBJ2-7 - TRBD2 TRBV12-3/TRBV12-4 TGTGCCAGCAGTTCCCCGGGACTAGCGGGCCTTCTGGGGACCGGGGAGCAGTACTTC CASSSPGLAGLLGTGEQYF
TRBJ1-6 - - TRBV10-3 TGTGCCATCAGTGAAAGGACAGTGGGGGTTCGTTCACCCCTCCACTTT CAISERTVGVRSPLHF
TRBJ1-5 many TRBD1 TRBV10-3 TGTGCCATCAGTGAAAGGGACAGGGAAGAGTATCAGCCCCAGCATTTT CAISERDREEYQPQHF
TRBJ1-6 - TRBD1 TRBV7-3 TGTGCCAGCAGCTTAATGGGACAGGGGGAACGTAATTCACCCCTCCACTTT CASSLMGQGERNSPLHF
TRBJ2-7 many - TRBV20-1 TGCAGTGCTAGAGTAGAAGGGCGCGCCTACGAGCAGTACTTC CSARVEGRAYEQYF
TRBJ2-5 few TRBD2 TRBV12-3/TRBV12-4 TGTGCCAGCAGTCTGCCCGGGGGGGGGGCCGAAGAGACCCAGTACTTC CASSLPGGGAEETQYF
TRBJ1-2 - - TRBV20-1 TGCAGTGCTAGACGAAGAGCGGGAGCGGGGAATTATGGCTACACCTTC CSARRRAGAGNYGYTF
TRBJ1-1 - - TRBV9 TGTGCCAGCAGCGTAGGGGGGACGACAGGTTTCTTT CASSVGGTTGFF
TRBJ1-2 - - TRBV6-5 TGTGCCAGCAGTCCAATTTCGACCGGGACTCTAAACTATGGCTACACCTTC CASSPISTGTLNYGYTF
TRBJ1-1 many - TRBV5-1 TGCGCCAGCAGTTCCAGGGAGGGTGAAGCTTTCTTT CASSSREGEAFF
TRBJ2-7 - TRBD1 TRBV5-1 TGCGCCAGCAGCCAACGACAGGGTGGATCCGAGCAGTACTTC CASSQRQGGSEQYF
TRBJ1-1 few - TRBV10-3 TGTGCCAGCAGTTTAGTTTCCGGGGGCGGGAACACTGAAGCTTTCTTT CASSLVSGGGNTEAFF
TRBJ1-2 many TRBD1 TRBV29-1 TGCAGCGCCGAGGACAGGGTATCCACTAACTATGGCTACACCTTC CSAEDRVSTNYGYTF
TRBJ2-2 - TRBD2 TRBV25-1 TGTGCCAGCAGCCGGGGACTAGCGGGAGAGACCCTCGCGAACACCGGGGAGCTGTTTTTT CASSRGLAGETLANTGELFF
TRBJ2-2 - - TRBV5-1 TGCGCCAGCAGCACCGGGACGGCGAGCACCGGGGAGCTGTTTTTT CASSTGTASTGELFF
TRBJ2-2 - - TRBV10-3 TGTGCCAGCAGCTTATGGGGGAGCGCCGGGGAGCTGTTTTTT CASSLWGSAGELFF
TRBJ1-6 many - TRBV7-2 TGTGCCAGCAGCTTAGAACAATATAATTCACCCCTCCACTTT CASSLEQYNSPLHF
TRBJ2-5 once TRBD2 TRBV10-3 TGTGCCAGCAGCTCAGCTAGCGGGACCCAGTACTTC CASSSASGTQYF
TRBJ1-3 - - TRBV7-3 TGTGCCAGCAGCCCGACTAGCGGGAGTGGAAACACCATATATTTT CASSPTSGSGNTIYF
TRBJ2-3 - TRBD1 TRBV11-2 TGTGCCAGCAGCTGGCGGGACAGGGATACGCAGTATTTT CASSWRDRDTQYF
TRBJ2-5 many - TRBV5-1 TGCGCCAGCAGCTACTCGCCCAATGACAGACAAGAGACCCAGTACTTC CASSYSPNDRQETQYF
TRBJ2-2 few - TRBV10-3 TGTGCCATCAGCCTACGAAGACCCAGGACTAAGAACACCGGGGAGCTGTTTTTT CAISLRRPRTKNTGELFF
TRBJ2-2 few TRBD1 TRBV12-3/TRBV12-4 TGTGCCAGCAGTTTGGGGACAGGGCTGGCCGGGGAGCTGTTTTTT CASSLGTGLAGELFF
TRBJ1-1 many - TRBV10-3 TGTGCCAGCACGGGACAATCGTGGGACACTGAAGCTTTCTTT CASTGQSWDTEAFF